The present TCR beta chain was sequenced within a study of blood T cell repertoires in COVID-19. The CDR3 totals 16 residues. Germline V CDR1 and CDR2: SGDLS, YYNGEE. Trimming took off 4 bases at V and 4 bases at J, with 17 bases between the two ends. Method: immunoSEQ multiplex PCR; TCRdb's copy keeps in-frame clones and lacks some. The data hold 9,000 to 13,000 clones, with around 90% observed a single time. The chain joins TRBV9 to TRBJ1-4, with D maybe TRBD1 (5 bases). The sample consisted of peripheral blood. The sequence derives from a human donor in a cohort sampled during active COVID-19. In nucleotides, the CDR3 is TGTGCCAGCAGCCCCGGCGGCAGGGCCCTTAATGAAAAACTGTTTTTT. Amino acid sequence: CASSPGGRALNEKLFF.